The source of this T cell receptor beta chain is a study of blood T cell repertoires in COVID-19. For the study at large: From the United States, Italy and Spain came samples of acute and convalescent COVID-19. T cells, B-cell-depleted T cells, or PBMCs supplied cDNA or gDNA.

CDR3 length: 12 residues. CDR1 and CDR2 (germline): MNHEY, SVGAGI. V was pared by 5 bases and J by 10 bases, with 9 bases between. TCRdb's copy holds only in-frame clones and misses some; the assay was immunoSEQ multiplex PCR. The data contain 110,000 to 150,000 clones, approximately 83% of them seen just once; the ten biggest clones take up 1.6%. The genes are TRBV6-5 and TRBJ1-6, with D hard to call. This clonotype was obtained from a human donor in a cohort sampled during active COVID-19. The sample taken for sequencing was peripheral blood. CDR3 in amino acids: CASSQRGSPLHF. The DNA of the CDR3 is TGTGCCAGCAGTCAGCGTGGCTCACCCCTCCACTTT.